A selection of T cell receptor beta chains follows, all from one sample in a study of T cell changes during pregnancy in multiple sclerosis. Profiled with immunoSEQ multiplex PCR; TCRdb holds only in-frame clones, not every one. The sample shows about 64,000 clones, 90% of them seen only once. Source: peripheral blood, taken in the second trimester of pregnancy. These receptor sequences come from a female donor in good health, enrolled as a control in a pregnancy study. The CDR3 runs from the conserved cysteine through the conserved F or W. Each record gives: clone size, V gene, D gene, J gene, CDR3 protein, CDR3 DNA. A D gene is named only where the DNA matches it firmly. A clone size is listed for some rows: how often the clone was seen (once, few, many), or a class if it is expanded.

>.|TRBV7-6|.|TRBJ1-6
CASSSLFGSPLHF
TGTGCCAGCAGCTCCCTGTTCGGGTCACCCCTCCACTTT
>.|TRBV15|.|TRBJ1-1
CATSSVPGLLNTEAFF
TGTGCCACCAGCAGCGTTCCGGGGTTACTGAACACTGAAGCTTTCTTT
>.|TRBV5-4|.|TRBJ1-1
CASRSPPGGGDTEAFF
TGTGCCAGCAGATCGCCGCCGGGAGGAGGGGACACTGAAGCTTTCTTT
>.|TRBV27|TRBD2|TRBJ2-1
CASRPGLARYEQFF
TGTGCCAGCCGCCCGGGACTAGCGAGATATGAGCAGTTCTTC
>.|TRBV6-6|TRBD2|TRBJ2-3
CASSHRTSGTDTQYF
TGTGCCAGCAGCCACAGAACTAGCGGCACAGATACGCAGTATTTT
>.|TRBV29-1|TRBD1|TRBJ2-7
CSSGPGQGPYEQYF
TGCAGCTCTGGCCCGGGACAGGGTCCCTACGAGCAGTACTTC
>.|TRBV7-9|.|TRBJ1-1
CASSFDQRRSTEAFF
TGTGCCAGCAGCTTTGACCAGAGGCGTTCGACTGAAGCTTTCTTT
>.|TRBV7-9|.|TRBJ2-3
CASSGGTLSTDTQYF
TGTGCCAGCAGCGGAGGGACCCTTAGCACAGATACGCAGTATTTT
>.|TRBV5-4|.|TRBJ2-7
CASSLLDSYEQYF
TGTGCCAGCAGCTTACTAGACTCCTACGAGCAGTACTTC
>.|TRBV10-3|.|TRBJ1-5
CAISGGEGNQPQHF
TGTGCCATCAGTGGTGGAGAGGGCAATCAGCCCCAGCATTTT
>few|TRBV29-1|.|TRBJ1-1
CSVVAGYTEAFF
TGCAGCGTTGTTGCAGGGTACACTGAAGCTTTCTTT
>.|TRBV6-1|TRBD1|TRBJ1-3
CASSGPHRGEDTIYF
TGTGCCAGCAGTGGACCCCACAGGGGCGAGGACACCATATATTTT
>.|TRBV7-2|.|TRBJ2-1
CASLVGDNSYNEQFF
TGTGCCAGCCTCGTTGGGGACAATTCCTACAATGAGCAGTTCTTC
>.|TRBV11-2|TRBD1|TRBJ1-5
CASSLGQGGNQPQHF
TGTGCCAGCAGCTTAGGACAGGGGGGGAATCAGCCCCAGCATTTT
>once|TRBV5-1|TRBD2|TRBJ2-5
CASRTGLAGQETQYF
TGCGCCAGCAGAACCGGACTAGCGGGCCAAGAGACCCAGTACTTC
>.|TRBV19|.|TRBJ2-7
CASSQIQGTYEQYF
TGTGCCAGTAGCCAAATACAGGGAACCTACGAGCAGTACTTC
>few|TRBV6-6|TRBD1|TRBJ1-1
CASSYPRDRGTEAFF
TGTGCCAGCAGTTACCCCCGGGACAGGGGCACTGAAGCTTTCTTT
>.|TRBV10-1|.|TRBJ1-2
CASSLQGRGGYTF
TGCGCCAGCAGCCTACAGGGTAGGGGTGGCTACACCTTC
>.|TRBV29-1|TRBD1|TRBJ2-3
CSVEALRGPGDTQYF
TGCAGCGTTGAAGCCCTCAGGGGGCCGGGAGATACGCAGTATTTT
>.|TRBV28|TRBD1|TRBJ1-2
CASSPGGRNYGYTF
TGTGCCAGCAGTCCAGGGGGTAGGAACTATGGCTACACCTTC
>.|TRBV6-1|TRBD1|TRBJ1-1
CASRRGGDRWTEAFF
TGTGCCAGCAGGAGAGGCGGGGACAGGTGGACTGAAGCTTTCTTT
>.|TRBV7-9|TRBD1|TRBJ2-4
CASSPGTAVAKNIQYF
TGTGCCAGCAGCCCGGGGACAGCAGTAGCCAAAAACATTCAGTACTTC
>.|TRBV6-6|TRBD1|TRBJ1-1
CASSSRQGGAEAFF
TGTGCCAGCAGTTCCAGACAGGGGGGGGCTGAAGCTTTCTTT
>.|TRBV11-1|.|TRBJ2-7
CASSLQDYEQYF
TGTGCCAGCAGCTTACAGGACTACGAGCAGTACTTC
>.|TRBV2|.|TRBJ2-7
CASSEIQGGAEQYF
TGTGCCAGCAGTGAAATCCAGGGCGGTGCCGAGCAGTACTTC
>.|TRBV5-1|TRBD2|TRBJ2-2
CASSLFGRAGSGELFF
TGCGCCAGCAGCTTGTTTGGTCGAGCGGGATCCGGGGAGCTGTTTTTT
>once|TRBV19|.|TRBJ2-3
CASSITQGGTDTQYF
TGTGCCAGTAGTATCACACAGGGGGGGACAGATACGCAGTATTTT
>.|TRBV5-4|.|TRBJ2-5
CASSRQTREVGTQYF
TGTGCCAGCAGCCGCCAGACCAGGGAGGTGGGGACCCAGTACTTC
>.|TRBV6-1|.|TRBJ2-6
CASSGFGLGGANVLTF
TGTGCCAGCAGTGGATTTGGTCTGGGCGGGGCCAACGTCCTGACTTTC
>.|TRBV19|.|TRBJ1-2
CASSPDPGYGYTF
TGTGCCAGTAGTCCCGACCCGGGCTATGGCTACACCTTC
>once|TRBV10-3|.|TRBJ2-7
CAISELGSGRDSYEQYF
TGTGCCATCAGTGAATTGGGTTCGGGCAGGGACTCCTACGAGCAGTACTTC
>.|TRBV30|.|TRBJ1-4
CAWSLGGGGEKLFF
TGTGCCTGGAGCCTTGGGGGAGGAGGTGAAAAACTGTTTTTT
>.|TRBV5-1|.|TRBJ2-1
CASTPLLSQDYNEQFF
TGCGCCAGCACCCCCTTATTGTCGCAGGACTACAATGAGCAGTTCTTC
>.|TRBV6-1|.|TRBJ2-1
CASSEEGAHFLYNEQFF
TGTGCCAGCAGTGAGGAGGGGGCCCACTTCCTATACAATGAGCAGTTCTTC
>.|TRBV5-1|.|TRBJ1-2
CASSWGEDYGYTF
TGCGCCAGCAGCTGGGGGGAGGATTATGGCTACACCTTC
>few|TRBV29-1|.|TRBJ1-1
CSVALSGRGTEAFF
TGCAGCGTTGCTCTCTCAGGGAGGGGGACTGAAGCTTTCTTT
>.|TRBV28|TRBD1|TRBJ2-7
CASKPGQGRYEQYF
TGTGCCAGCAAACCGGGACAGGGTCGGTACGAGCAGTACTTC
>.|TRBV6-5|.|TRBJ1-1
CASSYSETANTEAFF
TGTGCCAGCAGTTACTCCGAGACAGCAAACACTGAAGCTTTCTTT
>.|TRBV13|TRBD2|TRBJ2-3
CASSWRLAGEADTQYF
TGTGCCAGCAGCTGGAGACTAGCGGGCGAAGCAGATACGCAGTATTTT
>.|TRBV4-1|.|TRBJ1-1
CASSQKGGGYTEAFF
TGCGCCAGCAGCCAAAAAGGGGGGGGGTACACTGAAGCTTTCTTT
>.|TRBV30|.|TRBJ2-1
CAWKRKGGDRFFFYNEQFF
TGTGCCTGGAAGCGTAAAGGGGGAGATAGGTTTTTTTTCTACAATGAGCAGTTCTTC
>.|TRBV7-9|.|TRBJ2-7
CASTLRGSGVYEQYF
TGTGCCAGCACCCTAAGAGGGAGTGGGGTATACGAGCAGTACTTC
>.|TRBV11-2|.|TRBJ1-2
CASTIRDPSRGYTF
TGTGCCAGCACCATACGAGATCCTTCGAGGGGCTACACCTTC
>.|TRBV7-3|.|TRBJ2-1
CASSLSAYNEQFF
TGTGCCAGCAGCTTATCAGCGTACAATGAGCAGTTCTTC
>.|TRBV5-6|.|TRBJ1-6
CASSLGPTGISPLHF
TGTGCCAGCAGCTTGGGGCCCACGGGGATTTCACCCCTCCACTTT
>few|TRBV4-1|.|TRBJ1-1
CASSQDVITEAFF
TGCGCCAGCAGCCAAGATGTCATCACTGAAGCTTTCTTT